A selection of T cell receptor beta chains follows, all from one sample in a study of blood T cell repertoires in COVID-19. Produced via immunoSEQ multiplex PCR; TCRdb's table is partial and in-frame only. The profile covers around 69,000 clones, with about 82% appearing a single time and around 23% taken by the ten largest. Sequencing was carried out using peripheral blood. These receptors all stem from a man in his fifties with acute or convalescent COVID-19. CDR3s include the opening cysteine and the closing phenylalanine or tryptophan. D genes are given only for firm matches. Expanded clones are given a class, and other clones once, few, many or no size at all.

DNA	CDR3	D	J	V	size
TGCGCCAGCAGCTTGGTCGGCAGCGGATACGGCTACACCTTC	CASSLVGSGYGYTF	.	TRBJ1-2	TRBV5-1	.
TGTGCCAGCAGTTCTACCGGGACTAGCGGGTCTGAGCAGTTCTTC	CASSSTGTSGSEQFF	TRBD2	TRBJ2-1	TRBV6-5	.
TGTGCCACCAGCCGAGGTGACGGGAACCATCCAGGCGAGCAGTACTTC	CATSRGDGNHPGEQYF	.	TRBJ2-7	TRBV15	.
TGTGCCAGCACCTTAACCGGGACAGGAAACACCATATATTTT	CASTLTGTGNTIYF	.	TRBJ1-3	TRBV6-6	.
TGTGCCAGCCGGACAGGCTGGTCAGTCAATGAGCAGTTCTTC	CASRTGWSVNEQFF	TRBD1	TRBJ2-1	TRBV6-5	few
TGTGCCAGTAGTACTGACACAGGGGTGATGGGTGGCACTGAAGCTTTCTTT	CASSTDTGVMGGTEAFF	TRBD1	TRBJ1-1	TRBV19	.
TGTGCCAGCAGCAGCGGGTACGAGCAGTACTTC	CASSSGYEQYF	.	TRBJ2-7	TRBV9	.
TGTGCCAGCAGACTGACAGGGGCAGGCGAGCAGTACTTC	CASRLTGAGEQYF	TRBD1	TRBJ2-7	TRBV7-8	.
TGTGCCAGTAGTAAGTCTCCTTTTAGCTCCTACGAGCAGTACTTC	CASSKSPFSSYEQYF	.	TRBJ2-7	TRBV19	.
TGCGCCAGCAGCGCCAGGGGGGCCCAGTACTTC	CASSARGAQYF	.	TRBJ2-5	TRBV5-1	.
TGTGCCAGCAGTGAAGGCGGGGCTGGAACCGGGGAGCTGTTTTTT	CASSEGGAGTGELFF	.	TRBJ2-2	TRBV2	.
TGTGCCACCAGTGATACTAGCGGGGGGTACAATGAGCAGTTCTTC	CATSDTSGGYNEQFF	TRBD2	TRBJ2-1	TRBV24-1	.
TGCAGTGCTAGTGGGGGACAGGGAAGCGGCTACACCTTC	CSASGGQGSGYTF	TRBD1	TRBJ1-2	TRBV20-1	.
TGTGCCACCAGTGACACGGGACAGCTCACAGATACGCAGTATTTT	CATSDTGQLTDTQYF	TRBD1	TRBJ2-3	TRBV24-1	.
TGTGCCAGCAGTGACCGTATGACAGGGTCCACTGAAGCTTTCTTT	CASSDRMTGSTEAFF	TRBD1	TRBJ1-1	TRBV6-1	.
TGTGCCAGCAGTGAATACAGCTACACCGGGGAGCTGTTTTTT	CASSEYSYTGELFF	.	TRBJ2-2	TRBV6-4	.
TGTGCCAGCAGCGGGGGACTAGCGGGACAGTTCTTC	CASSGGLAGQFF	TRBD2	TRBJ2-1	TRBV7-9	few
TGCGCCAGCAGCCGTATAGACAGCTATGGCTACACCTTC	CASSRIDSYGYTF	.	TRBJ1-2	TRBV5-1	few
TGTGCCATCAGTCAGACTAGCGGGGGGGAAGGCGGGGAGCTGTTTTTT	CAISQTSGGEGGELFF	TRBD2	TRBJ2-2	TRBV10-3	.
TGTGCCAGCAGTGTCCGAGGAGAGACCCAGTACTTC	CASSVRGETQYF	.	TRBJ2-5	TRBV2	.
TGTGCCTGGAGTGTACTCATGGGCGCAGATACGCAGTATTTT	CAWSVLMGADTQYF	.	TRBJ2-3	TRBV30	.
TGTGCCAGCAGCCCGCGGACAGGAGCTCCCTATTCACCCCTCCACTTT	CASSPRTGAPYSPLHF	.	TRBJ1-6	TRBV21-1	.
TGTGCCAGCTCACTGTACTCCGGGAACCAAGAGACCCAGTACTTC	CASSLYSGNQETQYF	.	TRBJ2-5	TRBV18	.
TGTGCCAGCTCTCATGGACAGGGGACCTACGGGAATCAGCCCCAGCATTTT	CASSHGQGTYGNQPQHF	TRBD1	TRBJ1-5	TRBV18	once
TGTGCCAGCAGCGTTACAGGGGATTGGGGCTACACCTTC	CASSVTGDWGYTF	TRBD1	TRBJ1-2	TRBV11-2	once
TGTGCCAGCAGTGTGGGGGGGGAACTACACAATGAGCAGTTCTTC	CASSVGGELHNEQFF	TRBD2	TRBJ2-1	TRBV2	many
TGTGCCAGCACCCCGAGGGACATTCAAGAGACCCAGTACTTC	CASTPRDIQETQYF	.	TRBJ2-5	TRBV6-5	once
TGTGCCAGCACGCTGGGGCAGGGGGAGTCGGTAAGTCAGCCCCAGCATTTT	CASTLGQGESVSQPQHF	TRBD1	TRBJ1-5	TRBV2	.
TGTGCCAGCACACGACAGGCCCCCACTGAAGCTTTCTTT	CASTRQAPTEAFF	.	TRBJ1-1	TRBV6-6	.
TGCGCCAGCAGCGAATTGGAGGGACTAGCGGGGGGAAGCACAGATACGCAGTATTTT	CASSELEGLAGGSTDTQYF	TRBD2	TRBJ2-3	TRBV5-1	.
TGTGCCAGCAGCCCCGGACAGGGAGAAACTGAAGCTTTCTTT	CASSPGQGETEAFF	TRBD1	TRBJ1-1	TRBV7-9	.
TGTGCCAGCAGCTTGGGAGCCCCCCACAGGGACCTTTGGAATGAGCAGTTCTTC	CASSLGAPHRDLWNEQFF	.	TRBJ2-1	TRBV5-5	.
TGTGCCAGCAGTTTAGGGGACAGCTACGAGCAGTACTTC	CASSLGDSYEQYF	TRBD1	TRBJ2-7	TRBV28	.
TGTGCCAGCAGCCCCGAAACTGCTGAAGCTTTCTTT	CASSPETAEAFF	.	TRBJ1-1	TRBV5-8	.
TGTGCCACGATCGACATGCGGGCCAATGGCTACACCTTC	CATIDMRANGYTF	.	TRBJ1-2	TRBV10-3	.
TGTGCCAGCAGTGGGGGGACAACAGTAGATACGCAGTATTTT	CASSGGTTVDTQYF	.	TRBJ2-3	TRBV2	.
TGTGCCAGCAGTGGACAGGGGGGAACGGCTTTCTTT	CASSGQGGTAFF	TRBD1	TRBJ1-1	TRBV2	.
TGTGCCAGCAGCTTAGGGACAGGCACCCTCCACTTT	CASSLGTGTLHF	TRBD1	TRBJ1-6	TRBV7-9	.
TGCGCCAGCAGCAAGGGACTAGCGGGGGCGACGTACAATGAGCAGTTCTTC	CASSKGLAGATYNEQFF	TRBD2	TRBJ2-1	TRBV4-1	once
TGCGCCAGCAGCCAATTGGACAGGGGTAATTCACCCCTCCACTTT	CASSQLDRGNSPLHF	TRBD1	TRBJ1-6	TRBV4-1	.
TGTGCCAGCACCATCGGTGAGGGGGCGGCCTACGAGCAGTACTTC	CASTIGEGAAYEQYF	TRBD1	TRBJ2-7	TRBV6-5	.
TGCGCCAGCAGCTTGGGACCCAGGGATTCACCCCTCCACTTT	CASSLGPRDSPLHF	.	TRBJ1-6	TRBV5-1	.
TGTGCCAGCAGCCAAGGCGGAACGGGACAGGGCCGGCCTTGGGGTGGCTACACCTTC	CASSQGGTGQGRPWGGYTF	TRBD1	TRBJ1-2	TRBV3-1/TRBV3-2	.
TGTGCCAGCAGCTTGGTTGCAGGACCGGGGACTGAAGCTTTCTTT	CASSLVAGPGTEAFF	.	TRBJ1-1	TRBV5-4	once
TGTGCCAGCACCCCCGCCAGGGAGAACACTGAAGCTTTCTTT	CASTPARENTEAFF	.	TRBJ1-1	TRBV6-5	.